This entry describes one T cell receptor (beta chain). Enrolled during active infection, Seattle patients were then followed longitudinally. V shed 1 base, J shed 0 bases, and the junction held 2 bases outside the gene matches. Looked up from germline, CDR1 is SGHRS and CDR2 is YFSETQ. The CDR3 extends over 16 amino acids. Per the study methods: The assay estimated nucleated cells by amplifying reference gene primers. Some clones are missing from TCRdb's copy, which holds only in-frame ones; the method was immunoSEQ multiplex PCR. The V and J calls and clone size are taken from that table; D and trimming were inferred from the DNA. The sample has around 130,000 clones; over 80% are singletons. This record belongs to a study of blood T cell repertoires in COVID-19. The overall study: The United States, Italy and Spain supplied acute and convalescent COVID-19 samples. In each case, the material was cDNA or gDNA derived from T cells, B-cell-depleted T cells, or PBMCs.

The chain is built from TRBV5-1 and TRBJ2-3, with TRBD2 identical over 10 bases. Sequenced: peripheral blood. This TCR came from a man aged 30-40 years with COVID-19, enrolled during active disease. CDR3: CASSLRTSGSTDTQYF. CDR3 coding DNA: TGCGCCAGCAGCTTGAGGACTAGCGGTAGCACAGATACGCAGTATTTT.